This is a list of T cell receptor beta chains from one sample in a study of blood T cells in healthy people across ages. TCRdb used MiXCR to reprocess the 5' RACE reads, holding one entry per CDR3 protein. The repertoire holds around 800,000 distinct CDR3 sequences, with about 46% as singletons. The specimen was blood. The receptor source for this set is a man aged 80 or over in good health. The CDR3 runs from the conserved cysteine through the conserved F or W. The order of the fields is clone size, D gene, CDR3 length, V gene, J gene, CDR3 protein, CDR3 DNA. D genes are given only for firm matches. Clone size is not always given. Where it is, it says once, few, many or a class for expanded clones.

abundance: NA
d_gene: NA
len: 15
v_gene: TRBV4-2
j_gene: TRBJ2-1
CDR3aa: CTSSQDKVTYNEQFF
CDR3nt: TGTACCAGCAGCCAAGATAAGGTCACCTACAATGAGCAGTTCTTC

abundance: NA
d_gene: TRBD2
len: 12
v_gene: TRBV24-1
j_gene: TRBJ2-3
CDR3aa: CATGGGADTQYF
CDR3nt: TGTGCCACGGGCGGGGGAGCGGATACGCAGTATTTT

abundance: many
d_gene: NA
len: 14
v_gene: TRBV15
j_gene: TRBJ2-5
CDR3aa: CATSRVYSEETQYF
CDR3nt: TGTGCCACCAGCAGAGTATACAGCGAAGAGACCCAGTACTTC

abundance: NA
d_gene: NA
len: 12
v_gene: TRBV3-1
j_gene: TRBJ2-3
CDR3aa: CASSFVRDTQYF
CDR3nt: TGTGCCAGCAGCTTCGTTCGAGATACGCAGTATTTT

abundance: many
d_gene: NA
len: 15
v_gene: TRBV5-1
j_gene: TRBJ2-7
CDR3aa: CASSRSGGNSYEQYF
CDR3nt: TGCGCCAGCAGCCGGTCGGGCGGTAACTCCTACGAGCAGTACTTC

abundance: few
d_gene: NA
len: 11
v_gene: TRBV7-9
j_gene: TRBJ2-1
CDR3aa: CASSPETEQFF
CDR3nt: TGTGCCAGCAGCCCCGAGACTGAGCAGTTCTTC

abundance: NA
d_gene: NA
len: 13
v_gene: TRBV27
j_gene: TRBJ2-2
CDR3aa: CASSFRGPGELFF
CDR3nt: TGTGCCAGCAGTTTTAGGGGTCCCGGGGAGCTGTTTTTT

abundance: NA
d_gene: TRBD2
len: 17
v_gene: TRBV12-3/TRBV12-4
j_gene: TRBJ2-2
CDR3aa: CASSPHSGRLGTGELFF
CDR3nt: TGTGCCAGCAGTCCCCATAGCGGGAGATTGGGCACCGGGGAGCTGTTTTTT

abundance: NA
d_gene: NA
len: 14
v_gene: TRBV20-1
j_gene: TRBJ2-1
CDR3aa: CSARRGQLFNEQFF
CDR3nt: TGCAGTGCTCGGCGGGGACAGCTCTTCAATGAGCAGTTCTTC

abundance: few
d_gene: NA
len: 12
v_gene: TRBV29-1
j_gene: TRBJ2-1
CDR3aa: CSVEADYNEQFF
CDR3nt: TGCAGCGTTGAAGCTGACTACAATGAGCAGTTCTTC

abundance: few
d_gene: TRBD1
len: 12
v_gene: TRBV20-1
j_gene: TRBJ1-2
CDR3aa: CSARTGGVGYTF
CDR3nt: TGCAGTGCTCGGACAGGAGGAGTTGGCTACACCTTC

abundance: few
d_gene: NA
len: 13
v_gene: TRBV6-1
j_gene: TRBJ2-3
CDR3aa: CASSDYSTDTQYF
CDR3nt: TGTGCCAGCAGTGATTACAGCACAGATACGCAGTATTTT

abundance: NA
d_gene: NA
len: 14
v_gene: TRBV7-9
j_gene: TRBJ1-6
CDR3aa: CASSSQGKNSPLHF
CDR3nt: TGTGCCAGCAGCTCCCAGGGGAAGAATTCACCCCTCCACTTT

abundance: few
d_gene: NA
len: 13
v_gene: TRBV27
j_gene: TRBJ2-1
CDR3aa: CASSLFLGYEQFF
CDR3nt: TGTGCCAGCAGTTTATTCTTGGGTTACGAGCAGTTCTTC

abundance: NA
d_gene: TRBD1
len: 19
v_gene: TRBV5-1
j_gene: TRBJ2-5
CDR3aa: CASNWDPGQGSPTQETQYF
CDR3nt: TGCGCCAGCAACTGGGATCCGGGACAGGGTTCACCAACCCAAGAGACCCAGTACTTC

abundance: once
d_gene: NA
len: 12
v_gene: TRBV14
j_gene: TRBJ2-3
CDR3aa: CASSYRDDTQYF
CDR3nt: TGTGCCAGCAGCTACAGGGATGATACGCAGTATTTT

abundance: NA
d_gene: NA
len: 11
v_gene: TRBV27
j_gene: TRBJ2-7
CDR3aa: CASSSLNVQYF
CDR3nt: TGTGCCAGCAGTTCCCTGAACGTGCAGTACTTC

abundance: NA
d_gene: NA
len: 15
v_gene: TRBV5-4
j_gene: TRBJ2-7
CDR3aa: CASSLSGSFSYEQYF
CDR3nt: TGTGCCAGCAGCCTAAGCGGCTCCTTCTCCTACGAGCAGTACTTC

abundance: NA
d_gene: TRBD2
len: 15
v_gene: TRBV14
j_gene: TRBJ2-7
CDR3aa: CASSLGTSRYNEQYF
CDR3nt: TGTGCCAGCAGCCTCGGGACTAGTCGTTACAATGAGCAGTACTTC

abundance: few
d_gene: TRBD2
len: 14
v_gene: TRBV14
j_gene: TRBJ2-1
CDR3aa: CASSLVRGRNEQFF
CDR3nt: TGTGCCAGCAGCCTAGTCCGCGGGAGAAATGAGCAGTTCTTC

abundance: NA
d_gene: TRBD1
len: 13
v_gene: TRBV29-1
j_gene: TRBJ2-7
CDR3aa: CGVRPQGVYEQYF
CDR3nt: TGCGGTGTGCGTCCCCAGGGGGTCTACGAGCAGTACTTC

abundance: few
d_gene: NA
len: 13
v_gene: TRBV2
j_gene: TRBJ2-3
CDR3aa: CASSPGQPDTQYF
CDR3nt: TGTGCCAGCAGCCCCGGACAGCCAGATACGCAGTATTTT

abundance: NA
d_gene: TRBD1
len: 16
v_gene: TRBV5-1
j_gene: TRBJ2-7
CDR3aa: CASSYTSGQNSYEQYF
CDR3nt: TGCGCCAGCAGCTACACTTCGGGACAGAATTCCTACGAGCAGTACTTC

abundance: NA
d_gene: NA
len: 11
v_gene: TRBV20-1
j_gene: TRBJ1-1
CDR3aa: CSTTGNTEAFF
CDR3nt: TGCAGTACTACAGGGAACACTGAAGCTTTCTTT

abundance: NA
d_gene: TRBD2
len: 16
v_gene: TRBV6-5
j_gene: TRBJ2-5
CDR3aa: CASSYSKWGGRETQYF
CDR3nt: TGTGCCAGCAGTTACTCAAAGTGGGGGGGTCGAGAGACCCAGTACTTC

abundance: NA
d_gene: TRBD2
len: 15
v_gene: TRBV20-1
j_gene: TRBJ2-7
CDR3aa: CSATLALSSYNEQYF
CDR3nt: TGCAGTGCCACACTAGCGCTGAGCTCCTACAATGAGCAGTACTTC

abundance: NA
d_gene: NA
len: 13
v_gene: TRBV7-2
j_gene: TRBJ2-3
CDR3aa: CASSLDWVDTQYF
CDR3nt: TGTGCCAGCAGCTTAGACTGGGTTGATACGCAGTATTTT

abundance: NA
d_gene: TRBD2
len: 14
v_gene: TRBV9
j_gene: TRBJ2-7
CDR3aa: CASSPRSGSYEQYF
CDR3nt: TGTGCCAGCAGCCCGCGCAGCGGGAGTTACGAGCAGTACTTC

abundance: NA
d_gene: NA
len: 17
v_gene: TRBV6-1
j_gene: TRBJ1-4
CDR3aa: CASSVTVGGQGSWKLFF
CDR3nt: TGTGCCAGCAGTGTAACTGTTGGGGGACAAGGGTCATGGAAACTGTTTTTT

abundance: many
d_gene: NA
len: 16
v_gene: TRBV10-1
j_gene: TRBJ2-1
CDR3aa: CASSPPGPSSYNEQFF
CDR3nt: TGCGCCAGCAGCCCTCCGGGACCCAGCTCCTACAATGAGCAGTTCTTC

abundance: NA
d_gene: NA
len: 14
v_gene: TRBV6-2/TRBV6-3
j_gene: TRBJ1-2
CDR3aa: CASILDRRVTGYTF
CDR3nt: TGTGCCAGCATCCTAGACAGGAGAGTCACTGGCTACACCTTC

abundance: NA
d_gene: NA
len: 14
v_gene: TRBV11-2
j_gene: TRBJ2-7
CDR3aa: CASSLAAGRDEQYF
CDR3nt: TGTGCCAGCAGCTTAGCGGCCGGGCGGGACGAGCAGTACTTC

abundance: NA
d_gene: NA
len: 13
v_gene: TRBV6-1
j_gene: TRBJ2-5
CDR3aa: CASSWTIQETQYF
CDR3nt: TGTGCCAGCAGTTGGACTATTCAAGAGACCCAGTACTTC

abundance: once
d_gene: NA
len: 16
v_gene: TRBV20-1
j_gene: TRBJ1-5
CDR3aa: CSARDYQGEDRQPQHF
CDR3nt: TGCAGTGCTAGAGATTATCAGGGAGAGGATAGACAGCCCCAGCATTTT

abundance: many
d_gene: TRBD2
len: 18
v_gene: TRBV5-6
j_gene: TRBJ2-1
CDR3aa: CASSPRRDSGRPGNEQFF
CDR3nt: TGTGCCAGCAGCCCCCGTCGTGATAGCGGGAGGCCAGGGAATGAGCAGTTCTTC

abundance: NA
d_gene: NA
len: 15
v_gene: TRBV12-3/TRBV12-4
j_gene: TRBJ2-3
CDR3aa: CASSQGRLRSDTQYF
CDR3nt: TGTGCCAGCAGTCAGGGGAGACTGAGATCAGATACGCAGTATTTT

abundance: few
d_gene: NA
len: 15
v_gene: TRBV3-1
j_gene: TRBJ2-6
CDR3aa: CASSQDSRGANVLTF
CDR3nt: TGTGCCAGCAGCCAAGATTCACGGGGGGCCAACGTCCTGACTTTC

abundance: NA
d_gene: TRBD2
len: 15
v_gene: TRBV5-1
j_gene: TRBJ2-7
CDR3aa: CASSLVAGVGYEQYF
CDR3nt: TGCGCCAGCAGCTTGGTTGCGGGAGTCGGATACGAGCAGTACTTC

abundance: NA
d_gene: NA
len: 13
v_gene: TRBV29-1
j_gene: TRBJ1-2
CDR3aa: CSVEVTDNYGYTF
CDR3nt: TGCAGCGTTGAAGTAACCGATAACTATGGCTACACCTTC

abundance: NA
d_gene: NA
len: 13
v_gene: TRBV7-2
j_gene: TRBJ2-3
CDR3aa: CASSVQSTDTQYF
CDR3nt: TGTGCCAGCAGCGTTCAGAGCACAGATACGCAGTATTTT

abundance: NA
d_gene: NA
len: 13
v_gene: TRBV27
j_gene: TRBJ1-2
CDR3aa: CASSQGDWDGYTF
CDR3nt: TGTGCCAGCTCTCAAGGGGACTGGGATGGCTACACCTTC

abundance: NA
d_gene: TRBD2
len: 15
v_gene: TRBV7-8
j_gene: TRBJ2-5
CDR3aa: CASSSTSGRRNEQYF
CDR3nt: TGTGCCAGCAGCTCGACTAGCGGGAGAAGGAATGAGCAGTACTTC

abundance: NA
d_gene: TRBD1
len: 15
v_gene: TRBV10-2
j_gene: TRBJ2-7
CDR3aa: CACSEVRDSVNEQYF
CDR3nt: TGCGCCTGCAGTGAGGTCAGGGACAGTGTCAATGAGCAGTACTTC

abundance: NA
d_gene: NA
len: 13
v_gene: TRBV6-6
j_gene: TRBJ2-2
CDR3aa: CASSVGPTGELFF
CDR3nt: TGTGCCAGTTCAGTAGGGCCCACCGGGGAGCTGTTTTTT

abundance: NA
d_gene: TRBD2
len: 12
v_gene: TRBV6-5
j_gene: TRBJ2-3
CDR3aa: CASAGVSDTQYF
CDR3nt: TGTGCCAGCGCGGGAGTATCGGATACGCAGTATTTT

abundance: NA
d_gene: NA
len: 15
v_gene: TRBV6-2/TRBV6-3
j_gene: TRBJ2-7
CDR3aa: CASPSRDQVSGEQYF
CDR3nt: TGTGCCAGCCCTAGCCGGGATCAAGTTTCGGGCGAGCAGTACTTC

abundance: NA
d_gene: NA
len: 14
v_gene: TRBV11-3
j_gene: TRBJ2-3
CDR3aa: CASSDGWAADTQYF
CDR3nt: TGTGCCAGCAGCGACGGTTGGGCCGCAGATACGCAGTATTTT

abundance: NA
d_gene: NA
len: 13
v_gene: TRBV25-1
j_gene: TRBJ2-5
CDR3aa: CASSELESETQYF
CDR3nt: TGTGCCAGCAGTGAATTGGAATCAGAGACCCAGTACTTC

abundance: NA
d_gene: NA
len: 12
v_gene: TRBV29-1
j_gene: TRBJ2-3
CDR3aa: CSTAGAGDTQYF
CDR3nt: TGCAGCACCGCGGGGGCCGGAGATACGCAGTATTTT

abundance: once
d_gene: NA
len: 17
v_gene: TRBV28
j_gene: TRBJ2-7
CDR3aa: CASSPTPWADNTYEQYF
CDR3nt: TGTGCCAGCAGTCCTACCCCCTGGGCAGATAATACCTACGAGCAGTACTTC

abundance: few
d_gene: TRBD2
len: 16
v_gene: TRBV7-3
j_gene: TRBJ2-7
CDR3aa: CASSLTASGSSYEQYF
CDR3nt: TGTGCCAGCAGCTTAACGGCTAGCGGGAGTTCCTACGAGCAGTACTTC